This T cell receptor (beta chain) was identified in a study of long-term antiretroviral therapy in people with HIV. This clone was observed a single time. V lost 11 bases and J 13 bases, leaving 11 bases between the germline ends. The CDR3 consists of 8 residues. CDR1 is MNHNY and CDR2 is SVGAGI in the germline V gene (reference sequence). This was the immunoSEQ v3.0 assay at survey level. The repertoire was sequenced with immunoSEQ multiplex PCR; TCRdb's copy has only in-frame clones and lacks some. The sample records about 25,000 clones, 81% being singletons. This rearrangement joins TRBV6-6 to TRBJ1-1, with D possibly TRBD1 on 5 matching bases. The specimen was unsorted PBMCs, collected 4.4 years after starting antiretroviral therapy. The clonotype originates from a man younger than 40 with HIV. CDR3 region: CAGGTVFF. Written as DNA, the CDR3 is TGTGCCGGGGGTACTGTTTTCTTT.